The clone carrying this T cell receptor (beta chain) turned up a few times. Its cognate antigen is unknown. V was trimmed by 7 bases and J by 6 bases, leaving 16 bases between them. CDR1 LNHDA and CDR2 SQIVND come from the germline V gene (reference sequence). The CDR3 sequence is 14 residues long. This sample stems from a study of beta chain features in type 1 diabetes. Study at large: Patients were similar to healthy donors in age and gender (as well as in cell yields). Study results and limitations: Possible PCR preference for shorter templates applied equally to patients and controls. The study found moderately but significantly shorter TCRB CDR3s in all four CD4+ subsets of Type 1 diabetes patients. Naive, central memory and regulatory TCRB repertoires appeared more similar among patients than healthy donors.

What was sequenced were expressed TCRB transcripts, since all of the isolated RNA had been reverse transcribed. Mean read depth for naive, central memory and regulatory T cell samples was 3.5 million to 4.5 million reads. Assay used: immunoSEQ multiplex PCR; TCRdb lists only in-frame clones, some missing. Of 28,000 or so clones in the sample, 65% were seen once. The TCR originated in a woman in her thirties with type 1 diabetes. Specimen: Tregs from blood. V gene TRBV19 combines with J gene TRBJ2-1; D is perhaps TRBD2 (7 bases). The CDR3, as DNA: TGTGCCAGTAAGGCGGGGGCTTTCGGCAATGAGCAGTTCTTC. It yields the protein CASKAGAFGNEQFF.